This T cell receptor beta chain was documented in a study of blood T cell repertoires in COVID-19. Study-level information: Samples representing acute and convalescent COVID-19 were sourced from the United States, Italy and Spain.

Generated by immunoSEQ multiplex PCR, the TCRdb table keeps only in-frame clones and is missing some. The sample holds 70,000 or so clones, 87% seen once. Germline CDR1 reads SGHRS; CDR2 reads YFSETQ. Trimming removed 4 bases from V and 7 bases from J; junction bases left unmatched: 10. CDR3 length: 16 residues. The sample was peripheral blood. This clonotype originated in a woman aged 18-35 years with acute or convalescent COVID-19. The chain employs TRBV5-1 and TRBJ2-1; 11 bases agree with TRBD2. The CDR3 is CASSGKLAGENNEQFF. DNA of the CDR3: TGCGCCAGCAGCGGCAAACTAGCGGGAGAGAATAATGAGCAGTTCTTC. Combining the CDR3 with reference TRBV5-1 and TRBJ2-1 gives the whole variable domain KAGVTQTPRYLIKTRGQQVTLSCSPISGHRSVSWYQQTPGQGLQFLFEYFSETQRNKGNFPGRFSGRQFSNSRSEMNVSTLELGDSALYLCASSGKLAGENNEQFFGPGTRLTVL.